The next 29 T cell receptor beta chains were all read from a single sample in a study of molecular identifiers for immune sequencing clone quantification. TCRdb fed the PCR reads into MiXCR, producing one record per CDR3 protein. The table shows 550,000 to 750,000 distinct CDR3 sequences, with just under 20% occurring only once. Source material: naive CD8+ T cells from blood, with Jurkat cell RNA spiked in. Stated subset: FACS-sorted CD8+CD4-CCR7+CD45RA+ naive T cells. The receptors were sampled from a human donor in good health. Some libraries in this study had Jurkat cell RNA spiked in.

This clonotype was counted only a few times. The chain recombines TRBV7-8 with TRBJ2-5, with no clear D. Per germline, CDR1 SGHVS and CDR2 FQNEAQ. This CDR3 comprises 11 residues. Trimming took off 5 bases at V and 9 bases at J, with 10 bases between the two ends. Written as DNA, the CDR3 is TGTGCCAGCAGCCATAAGTCATCCCAGTACTTC. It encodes CASSHKSSQYF.

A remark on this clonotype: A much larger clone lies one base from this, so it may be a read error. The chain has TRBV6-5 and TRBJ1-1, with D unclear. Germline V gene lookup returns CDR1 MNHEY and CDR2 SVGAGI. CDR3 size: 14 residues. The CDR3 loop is CAISRVVGQIEAFF. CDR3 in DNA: TGTGCCATCAGTCGTGTTGTGGGTCAAATTGAAGCTTTCTTT.

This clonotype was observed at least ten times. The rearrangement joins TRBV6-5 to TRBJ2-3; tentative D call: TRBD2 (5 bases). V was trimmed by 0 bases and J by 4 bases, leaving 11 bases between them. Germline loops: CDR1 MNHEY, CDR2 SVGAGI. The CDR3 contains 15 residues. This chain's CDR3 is CASSYSTAGADTQYF. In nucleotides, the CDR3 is TGTGCCAGCAGTTACTCGACTGCGGGCGCAGATACGCAGTATTTT.

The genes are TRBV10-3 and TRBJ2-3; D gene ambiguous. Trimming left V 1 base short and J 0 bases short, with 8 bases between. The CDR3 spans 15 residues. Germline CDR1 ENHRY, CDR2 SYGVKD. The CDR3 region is CAISEFGLSTDTQYF. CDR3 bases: TGTGCCATCAGTGAGTTTGGGCTAAGCACAGATACGCAGTATTTT.

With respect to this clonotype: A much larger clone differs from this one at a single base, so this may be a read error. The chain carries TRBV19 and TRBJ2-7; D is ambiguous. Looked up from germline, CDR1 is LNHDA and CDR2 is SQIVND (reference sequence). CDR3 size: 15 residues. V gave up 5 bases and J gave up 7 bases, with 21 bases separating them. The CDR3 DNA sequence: TGTGCCAGTAGTTACGTTGCGGCCAAGCCGAAAGAGCAGTACTTC. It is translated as CASSYVAAKPKEQYF.

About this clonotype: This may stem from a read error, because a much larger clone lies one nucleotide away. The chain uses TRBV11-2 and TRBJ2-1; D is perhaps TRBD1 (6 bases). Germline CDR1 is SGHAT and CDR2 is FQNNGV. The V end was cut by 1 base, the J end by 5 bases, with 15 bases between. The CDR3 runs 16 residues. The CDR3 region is CASSLGQGINHNEQFF. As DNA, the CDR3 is TGTGCCAGCAGCTTAGGTCAGGGGATAAACCACAATGAGCAGTTCTTC. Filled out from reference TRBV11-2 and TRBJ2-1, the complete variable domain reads EAGVAQSPRYKIIEKRQSVAFWCNPISGHATLYWYQQILGQGPKLLIQFQNNGVVDDSQLPKDRFSAERLKGVDSTLKIQPAKLEDSAVYLCASSLGQGINHNEQFFGPGTRLTVL.

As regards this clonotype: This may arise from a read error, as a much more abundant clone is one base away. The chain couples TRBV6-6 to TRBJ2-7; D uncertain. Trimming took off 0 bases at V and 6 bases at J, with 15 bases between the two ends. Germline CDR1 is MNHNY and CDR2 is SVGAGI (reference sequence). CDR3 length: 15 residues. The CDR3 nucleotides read TGTGCCAGCAGTTACTCGATAGGTGGGGTTTGCGAGCAGTACTTC. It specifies CASSYSIGGVCEQYF.

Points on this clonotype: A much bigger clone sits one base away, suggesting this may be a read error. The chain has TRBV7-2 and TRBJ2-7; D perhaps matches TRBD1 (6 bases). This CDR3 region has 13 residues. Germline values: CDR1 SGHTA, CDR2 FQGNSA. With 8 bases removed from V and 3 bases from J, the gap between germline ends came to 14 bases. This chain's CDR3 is CASSGTWDYEQYF. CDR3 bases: TGTGCCAGCTCCGGGACATGGGACTACGAGCAGTACTTC.

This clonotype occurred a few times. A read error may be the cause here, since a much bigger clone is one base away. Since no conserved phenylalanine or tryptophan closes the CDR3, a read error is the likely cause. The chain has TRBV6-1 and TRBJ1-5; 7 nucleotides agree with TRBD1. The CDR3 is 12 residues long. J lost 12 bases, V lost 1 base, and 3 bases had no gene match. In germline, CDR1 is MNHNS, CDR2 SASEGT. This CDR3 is CASSEGGQYQHL. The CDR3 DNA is TGTGCCAGCAGTGAAGGGGGACAGTACCAGCATCTT.

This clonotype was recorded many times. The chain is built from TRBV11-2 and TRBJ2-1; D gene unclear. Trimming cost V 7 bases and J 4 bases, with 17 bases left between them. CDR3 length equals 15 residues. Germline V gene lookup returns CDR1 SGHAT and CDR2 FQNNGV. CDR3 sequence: CASTPLTVGYNEQFF. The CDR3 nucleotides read TGTGCCAGCACCCCCCTGACGGTAGGGTACAATGAGCAGTTCTTC.

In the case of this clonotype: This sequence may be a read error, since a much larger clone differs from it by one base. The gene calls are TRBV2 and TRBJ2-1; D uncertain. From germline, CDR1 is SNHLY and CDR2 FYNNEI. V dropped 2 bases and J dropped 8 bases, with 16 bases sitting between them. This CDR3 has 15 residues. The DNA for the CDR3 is TGTGCCAGCAGTGAAAGTCAGGTGGTCTTCGATGAGCAGTTCTTC. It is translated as CASSESQVVFDEQFF.

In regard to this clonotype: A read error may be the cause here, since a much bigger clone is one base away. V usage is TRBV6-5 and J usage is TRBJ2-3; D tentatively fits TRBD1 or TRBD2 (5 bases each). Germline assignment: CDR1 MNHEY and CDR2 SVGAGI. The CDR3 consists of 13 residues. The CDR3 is CAGSRGESGTQYF. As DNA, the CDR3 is TGTGCCGGCAGTAGAGGGGAATCGGGAACGCAGTATTTT.

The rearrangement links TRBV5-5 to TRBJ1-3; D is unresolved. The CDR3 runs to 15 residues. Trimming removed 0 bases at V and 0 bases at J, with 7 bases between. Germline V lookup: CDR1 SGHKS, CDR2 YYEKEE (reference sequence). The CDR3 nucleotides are TGTGCCAGCAGCTTGGATTGGAGCTCTGGAAACACCATATATTTT. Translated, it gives CASSLDWSSGNTIYF.

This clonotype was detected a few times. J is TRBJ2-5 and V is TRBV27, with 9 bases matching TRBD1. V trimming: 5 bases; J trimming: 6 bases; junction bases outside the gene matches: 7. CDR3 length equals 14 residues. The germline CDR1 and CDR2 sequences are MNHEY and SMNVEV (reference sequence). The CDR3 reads CASSRTGDRKTQYF. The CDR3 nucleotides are TGTGCCAGCAGTCGGACAGGGGACAGGAAGACCCAGTACTTC.

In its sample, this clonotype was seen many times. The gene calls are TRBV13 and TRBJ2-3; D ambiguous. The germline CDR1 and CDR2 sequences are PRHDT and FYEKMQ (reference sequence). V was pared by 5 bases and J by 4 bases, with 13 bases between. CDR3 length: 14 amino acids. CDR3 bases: TGTGCCAGCAGCCCCTTCCTATCATCAGATACGCAGTATTTT. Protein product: CASSPFLSSDTQYF. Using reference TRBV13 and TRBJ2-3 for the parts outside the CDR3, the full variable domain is AAGVIQSPRHLIKEKRETATLKCYPIPRHDTVYWYQQGPGQDPQFLISFYEKMQSDKGSIPDRFSAQQFSDYHSELNMSSLELGDSALYFCASSPFLSSDTQYFGPGTRLTVL.

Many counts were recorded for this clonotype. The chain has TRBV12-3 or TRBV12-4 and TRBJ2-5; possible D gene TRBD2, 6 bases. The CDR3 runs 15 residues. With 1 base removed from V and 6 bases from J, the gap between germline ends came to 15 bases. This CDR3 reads CASSLGSGVAKTQYF. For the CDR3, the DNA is TGTGCCAGCAGTTTAGGGTCGGGGGTCGCGAAGACCCAGTACTTC.

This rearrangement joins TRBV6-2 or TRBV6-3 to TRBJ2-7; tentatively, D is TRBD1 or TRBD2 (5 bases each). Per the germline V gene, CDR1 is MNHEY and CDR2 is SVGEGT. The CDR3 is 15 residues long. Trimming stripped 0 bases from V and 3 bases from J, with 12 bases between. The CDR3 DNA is TGTGCCAGCAGTTACTCGTGGGGGTACGGCTACGAGCAGTACTTC. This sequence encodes CASSYSWGYGYEQYF.

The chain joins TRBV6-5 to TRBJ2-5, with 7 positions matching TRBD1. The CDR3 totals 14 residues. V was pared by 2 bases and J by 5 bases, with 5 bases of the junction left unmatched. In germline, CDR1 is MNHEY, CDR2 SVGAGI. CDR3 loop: CASSYVGTAETQYF. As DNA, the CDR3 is TGTGCCAGCAGTTACGTCGGGACAGCCGAGACCCAGTACTTC.

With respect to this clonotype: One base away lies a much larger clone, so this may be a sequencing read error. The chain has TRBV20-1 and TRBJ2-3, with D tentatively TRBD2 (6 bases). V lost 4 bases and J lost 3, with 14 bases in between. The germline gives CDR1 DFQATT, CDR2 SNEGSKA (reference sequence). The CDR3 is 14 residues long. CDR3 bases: TGCAGTGCTAAACTCTCCGGGAGTACAGATACGCAGTATTTT. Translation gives CSAKLSGSTDTQYF.

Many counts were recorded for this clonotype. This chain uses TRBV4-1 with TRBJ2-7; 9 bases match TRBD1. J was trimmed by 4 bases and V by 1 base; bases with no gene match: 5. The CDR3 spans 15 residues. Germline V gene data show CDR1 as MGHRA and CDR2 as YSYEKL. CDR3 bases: TGCGCCAGCAGCCAAGGAGGGACAGGGCTTTACGAGCAGTACTTC. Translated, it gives CASSQGGTGLYEQYF.

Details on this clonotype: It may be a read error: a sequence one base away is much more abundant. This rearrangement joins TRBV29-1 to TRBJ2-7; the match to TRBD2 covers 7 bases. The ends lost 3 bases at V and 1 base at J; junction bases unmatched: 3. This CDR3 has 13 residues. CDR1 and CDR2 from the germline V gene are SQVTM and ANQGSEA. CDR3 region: CSVDGGGSYEQYF. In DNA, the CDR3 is TGCAGCGTTGATGGCGGGGGTTCCTACGAGCAGTACTTC.

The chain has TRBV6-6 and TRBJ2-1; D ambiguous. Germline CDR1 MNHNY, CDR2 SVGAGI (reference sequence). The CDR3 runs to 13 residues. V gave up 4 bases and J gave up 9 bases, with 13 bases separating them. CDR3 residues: CASSFGNVGEQFF. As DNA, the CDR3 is TGTGCCAGCAGTTTCGGTAACGTTGGTGAGCAGTTCTTC.

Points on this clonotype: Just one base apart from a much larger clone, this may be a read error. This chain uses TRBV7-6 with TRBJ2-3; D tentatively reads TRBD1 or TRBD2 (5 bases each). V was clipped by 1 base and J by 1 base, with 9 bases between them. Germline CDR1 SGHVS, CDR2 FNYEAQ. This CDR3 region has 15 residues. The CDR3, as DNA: TGTGCCAGCAGCTTAGACGGGGCGGGCACAGATACGCAGTATTTT. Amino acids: CASSLDGAGTDTQYF.

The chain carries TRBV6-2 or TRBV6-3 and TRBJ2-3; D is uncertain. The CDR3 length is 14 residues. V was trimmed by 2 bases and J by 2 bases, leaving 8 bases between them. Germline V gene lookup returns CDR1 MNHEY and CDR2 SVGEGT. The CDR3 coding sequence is TGTGCCAGCAGTTACGTCAGATACACAGATACGCAGTATTTT. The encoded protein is CASSYVRYTDTQYF.

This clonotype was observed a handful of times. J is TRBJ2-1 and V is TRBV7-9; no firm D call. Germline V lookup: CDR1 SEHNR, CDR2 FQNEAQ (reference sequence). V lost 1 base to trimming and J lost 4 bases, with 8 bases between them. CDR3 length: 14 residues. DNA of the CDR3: TGTGCCAGCAGCTTAGAGGCGGTGTACAATGAGCAGTTCTTC. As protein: CASSLEAVYNEQFF.

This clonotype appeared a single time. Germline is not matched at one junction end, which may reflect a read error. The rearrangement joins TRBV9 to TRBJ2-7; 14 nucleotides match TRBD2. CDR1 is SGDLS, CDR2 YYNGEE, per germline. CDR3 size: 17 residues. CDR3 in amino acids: CAGSVEGTSGSRYEQYF. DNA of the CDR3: TGTGCCGGCAGCGTGGAGGGGACTAGCGGGAGTAGGTACGAGCAGTACTTC.

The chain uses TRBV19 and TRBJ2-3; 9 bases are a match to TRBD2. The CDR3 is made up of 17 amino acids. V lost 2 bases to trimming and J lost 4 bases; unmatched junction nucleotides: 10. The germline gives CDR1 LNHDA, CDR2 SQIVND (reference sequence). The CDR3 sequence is CASSIRPGLALSDTQYF. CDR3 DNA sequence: TGTGCCAGTAGTATACGCCCGGGACTAGCTTTGTCAGATACGCAGTATTTT.

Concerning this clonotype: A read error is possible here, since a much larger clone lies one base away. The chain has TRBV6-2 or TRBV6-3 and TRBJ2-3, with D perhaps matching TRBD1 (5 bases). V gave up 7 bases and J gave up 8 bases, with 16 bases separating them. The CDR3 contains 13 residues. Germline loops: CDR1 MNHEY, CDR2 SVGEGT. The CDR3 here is CASTLYGQGTQYF. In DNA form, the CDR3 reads TGTGCCAGCACCCTATACGGACAAGGTACGCAGTATTTT.

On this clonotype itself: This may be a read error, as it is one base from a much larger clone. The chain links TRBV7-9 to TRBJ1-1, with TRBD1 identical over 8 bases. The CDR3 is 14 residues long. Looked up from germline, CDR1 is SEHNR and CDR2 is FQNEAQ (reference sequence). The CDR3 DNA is TGTGCCAGCAGCTTCGGACAGGGAAACACTGATGCTTTCTTT. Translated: CASSFGQGNTDAFF.